Below are 24 T cell receptor beta chains sequenced from a single sample in a study of blood T cells in healthy people across ages. For the second PCR, which ran for 7 to 11 cycles, a sample-barcoded 5' primer and a J-beta primer mix were used. One entry per CDR3 protein, called by TCRdb with MiXCR from the 5' RACE reads. This table holds approximately 800,000 distinct CDR3 sequences, around half found once. The material sequenced was blood. These receptors all come from a man older than 75 in good health.

The V call is TRBV11-3, the J call TRBJ1-1; D is unresolved. There are 15 residues in the CDR3. V was cut by 1 base and J by 5 bases, with 14 bases left in between. Germline V gives CDR1 SGHNT, CDR2 YENEEA. The CDR3 loop reads CASSLGTGSGTEAFF. CDR3 sequence (DNA): TGTGCCAGCAGCTTAGGCACCGGATCTGGGACTGAAGCTTTCTTT.

On this clonotype itself: One end of the junction fails to match germline, which may point to a read error. The V and J genes are TRBV7-8 and TRBJ2-7, with TRBD2 matching 7 bases. There are 15 residues in the CDR3. Per germline, CDR1 SGHVS and CDR2 FQNEAQ. The CDR3 nucleotides read TGTGCCAGCAGCTTACGCGGGGGTTTCTCCTACGAGCGGTACTTC. Its translation is CASSLRGGFSYERYF.

The chain has TRBV9 and TRBJ2-7; 9 nucleotides align to TRBD1. CDR3 size: 14 residues. V was clipped by 2 bases and J by 7 bases; unmatched bases: 7. The germline CDR1 and CDR2 sequences are SGDLS and YYNGEE. The CDR3 DNA reads as TGTGCCAGCAGCGTCCGGGACAGGGAACGTGAGCAGTACTTC. It specifies CASSVRDREREQYF.

Ten or more counts support this clonotype. The rearrangement links TRBV20-1 to TRBJ2-1, with a possible D match to TRBD1 (6 bases). The CDR3 is made up of 13 amino acids. V lost 3 bases to trimming and J lost 2 bases, with 8 bases between them. Germline lookup yields CDR1 DFQATT and CDR2 SNEGSKA (reference sequence). CDR3 sequence: CSARTGAYNEQFF. The DNA for the CDR3 is TGCAGTGCTAGGACAGGTGCCTACAATGAGCAGTTCTTC.

The chain employs TRBV28 and TRBJ2-1; weak D call: TRBD2 (5 bases). The V end was cut by 2 bases, the J end by 4 bases, with 15 bases between. This CDR3 is built from 16 residues. Germline CDR1 MDHEN, CDR2 SYDVKM. CDR3 nucleotide sequence: TGTGCCAGCAGTTTACAGAGGGATTCCGGATACAATGAGCAGTTCTTC. It translates to CASSLQRDSGYNEQFF.

In its sample, this clonotype was seen a few times. This chain joins TRBV12-3 or TRBV12-4 and TRBJ2-3; 9 nucleotides line up with TRBD1. J was trimmed by 8 bases and V by 5 bases; bases with no gene match: 5. The CDR3 is 13 residues long. The CDR3 sequence is CASSGSGQGTQYF. Here the CDR3 DNA reads TGTGCCAGCAGTGGATCGGGACAGGGTACGCAGTATTTT.

The V and J genes are TRBV20-1 and TRBJ2-1; D remains ambiguous. The CDR3 has 14 residues. Germline V gene sequence: CDR1 DFQATT, CDR2 SNEGSKA (reference sequence). V gave up 3 bases and J gave up 6 bases, with 15 bases separating them. In DNA form, the CDR3 reads TGCAGTGCTAGTATTAGCAACCCATTCAATGAGCAGTTCTTC. Residues: CSASISNPFNEQFF.

This clonotype showed up just a few times. A much larger clone sits a single nucleotide away, making a read error possible. The rearrangement joins TRBV2 to TRBJ2-3, with D unclear. Germline V CDR1 and CDR2: SNHLY, FYNNEI. The V and J ends lost 3 bases and 3 bases respectively, with 1 base between them. This CDR3 spans 11 amino acids. The CDR3 DNA reads TGTGCCAGCAGTGAGACAGATACGCAGTATTTT. Amino acids: CASSETDTQYF.

J is TRBJ1-4 and V is TRBV28, with 7 bases aligning to TRBD1. With 11 bases clipped from V and 4 bases from J, the junction kept 10 bases outside the gene matches. The CDR3 length is 14 residues. The germline gives CDR1 MDHEN, CDR2 SYDVKM. In DNA, the CDR3 is TGTGCCGTCCAAACAGGGGACGTTAATGAAAAACTGTTTTTT. It yields the protein CAVQTGDVNEKLFF.

V gene TRBV7-2 combines with J gene TRBJ2-3, with a tentative D call TRBD2 (5 bases). The CDR3 is made up of 15 amino acids. Trimming shortened V by 5 bases and J by 2 bases, and 14 bases separated the two germline ends. Per the germline V gene, CDR1 is SGHTA and CDR2 is FQGNSA. The CDR3 DNA follows: TGTGCCAGCAGCCTTAGCCCCCTAGCCACAGATACGCAGTATTTT. Translating it yields CASSLSPLATDTQYF.

This chain connects TRBV20-1 to TRBJ1-4; the match to TRBD1 covers 8 bases. Germline V gene lookup returns CDR1 DFQATT and CDR2 SNEGSKA (reference sequence). Trimming removed 2 bases from V and 5 bases from J; junction bases left unmatched: 10. The CDR3 has 16 amino acids. The CDR3 loop is CSARPYGQGQNEKLFF. CDR3 DNA sequence: TGCAGTGCTAGACCTTACGGACAGGGACAGAATGAAAAACTGTTTTTT.

This clonotype has just a few counts. The chain has TRBV7-9 and TRBJ2-7; possible D gene TRBD2, 5 bases. V was pared by 1 base and J by 2 bases, with 12 bases between. Germline assignment: CDR1 SEHNR and CDR2 FQNEAQ (reference sequence). This CDR3 is 15 amino acids long. The CDR3 DNA reads as TGTGCCAGCAGCTTAGTCCCAGAGAGGGCCTACGAGCAGTACTTC. This codes for CASSLVPERAYEQYF.

The V gene is TRBV24-1, the J gene TRBJ2-5, with a possible D match to TRBD2 (6 bases). Germline V gene data show CDR1 as KGHDR and CDR2 as SFDVKD. V was cut by 10 bases and J by 2 bases, with 10 bases left in between. This CDR3 is built from 12 residues. This CDR3 is CATWRGQETQYF. Here the CDR3 DNA reads TGTGCCACTTGGCGGGGACAAGAGACCCAGTACTTC.

This clonotype was recorded a few times. The chain is built from TRBV7-3 and TRBJ2-1; 10 nucleotides match TRBD1. The CDR3 totals 15 residues. Germline lookup yields CDR1 SGHTA and CDR2 FQGTGA. V lost 5 bases to trimming and J lost 6 bases; unmatched junction nucleotides: 7. The CDR3 DNA is TGTGCCAGCAGCCCTACGGGGACAGGGGTCAATGAGCAGTTCTTC. As protein: CASSPTGTGVNEQFF.

The CDR3 nucleotides read TGTGCCAGCAGCCACCCTGGGACTAGTGGGGCAGATACGCAGTATTTT. This translates into CASSHPGTSGADTQYF. The rearrangement links TRBV3-1 to TRBJ2-3, with TRBD2 matching 8 bases. V lost 3 bases to trimming and J lost 4 bases; unmatched junction nucleotides: 9. This CDR3 comprises 16 residues. Germline CDR1 LGHDT, CDR2 YNNKEL (reference sequence).

The V gene is TRBV28, the J gene TRBJ2-5; D possibly corresponds to TRBD2 (5 bases). Germline V CDR1 and CDR2: MDHEN, SYDVKM. V shed 2 bases and J shed 2 bases, with 9 bases lying between them. The CDR3 spans 14 residues. This CDR3 reads CASSLPGEQETQYF. In nucleotides, the CDR3 is TGTGCCAGCAGTTTACCCGGGGAGCAAGAGACCCAGTACTTC.

The chain recombines TRBV7-9 with TRBJ2-1, with 9 bases lining up with TRBD2. The J call is in doubt because the DNA end fits TRBJ2-7 better. CDR1 is SEHNR, CDR2 FQNEAQ, per germline (reference sequence). The CDR3 consists of 17 residues. The CDR3 DNA sequence: TGTGCCAGCAGCTTCCAGCGGGGGGCCTTCTCCTACAATGAGCAGTACTTC. Protein product: CASSFQRGAFSYNEQYF.

The J gene is TRBJ2-4, the V gene TRBV21-1. TRBV21-1 counts as a pseudogene. The CDR3 runs to 11 residues. In DNA form, the CDR3 reads TGTGCCAGCAGCAAAGAGGCCGTTTGGTACTTC. Amino acid sequence: CASSKEAVWYF.

This clonotype was seen a handful of times. The V call is TRBV2, the J call TRBJ2-5, with 7 bases aligning to TRBD2. CDR3 length equals 15 residues. Germline lookup yields CDR1 SNHLY and CDR2 FYNNEI. V was clipped by 8 bases and J by 1 base; unmatched bases: 10. Written as DNA, the CDR3 is TGTGCCAGCGGACCCGGGGGGACCACCCAAGAGACCCAGTACTTC. Translation gives CASGPGGTTQETQYF. Full variable domain (outside the CDR3, taken from reference TRBV2 and TRBJ2-5): EPEVTQTPSHQVTQMGQEVILRCVPISNHLYFYWYRQILGQKVEFLVSFYNNEISEKSEIFDDQFSVERPDGSNFTLKIRSTKLEDSAMYFCASGPGGTTQETQYFGPGTRLLVL.

The CDR3 nucleotides are TGCAGTGCGGTCAGGGGTACTAGCGGGGCCGCCACGCAGTATTTT. Translated, it gives CSAVRGTSGAATQYF. The chain carries TRBV20-1 and TRBJ2-3; 10 nucleotides align to TRBD2. The CDR3 length is 15 residues. Per the germline V gene, CDR1 is DFQATT and CDR2 is SNEGSKA (reference sequence). Trimming removed 6 bases from V and 9 bases from J; junction bases left unmatched: 15.

The chain uses TRBV9 and TRBJ2-5; 7 bases map to TRBD2. The last part of the DNA fits TRBJ2-7 better; the J call may be wrong. The CDR3 length is 15 residues. Germline V gene data show CDR1 as SGDLS and CDR2 as YYNGEE. In DNA, the CDR3 is TGTGCCAGCAGCGTAGCTCCGGGGAGGGATTACGAGCAGTACTTC. Protein: CASSVAPGRDYEQYF.

This clonotype came up many times. The chain has TRBV12-3 or TRBV12-4 and TRBJ1-1; maybe TRBD1 (6 bases). The CDR3 has 14 residues. Trimming removed 7 bases at V and 0 bases at J, with 12 bases between. The CDR3 here is CASTAQGMNTEAFF. As DNA, the CDR3 is TGTGCCAGCACCGCACAGGGCATGAACACTGAAGCTTTCTTT.

The chain employs TRBV4-2 and TRBJ2-1; 8 positions match TRBD2. The germline gives CDR1 LGHNA, CDR2 YNFKEQ. CDR3 length: 15 amino acids. Trimming at V came to 0 bases and at J to 8 bases, leaving 6 bases not matched to a gene. CDR3 DNA: TGTGCCAGCAGCCAAGAACGGGAGGGTCTTTATGAGCAGTTCTTC. As protein: CASSQEREGLYEQFF.

This clonotype has a single count. A much larger clone is a single base away; this may be a read error. The V call is TRBV7-2, the J call TRBJ2-1; tentatively, D is TRBD1 or TRBD2 (5 bases each). Trimming left V 3 bases short and J 10 bases short, with 16 bases between. Germline assignment: CDR1 SGHTA and CDR2 FQGNSA. The CDR3 is 14 amino acids. The CDR3 is CASSLILGAHEQFF. The CDR3, as DNA: TGTGCCAGCAGCTTGATACTAGGGGCCCACGAGCAGTTCTTC.